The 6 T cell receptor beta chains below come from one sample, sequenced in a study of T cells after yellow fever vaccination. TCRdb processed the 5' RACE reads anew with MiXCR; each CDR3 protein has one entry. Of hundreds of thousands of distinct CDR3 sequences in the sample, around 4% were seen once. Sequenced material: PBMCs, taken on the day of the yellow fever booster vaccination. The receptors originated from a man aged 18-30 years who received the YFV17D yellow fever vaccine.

CDR3 sequence (DNA): TGTGCCAGCAATACGGGGGACAGTGAGTACCAAGAGACCCAGTACTTC. This encodes CASNTGDSEYQETQYF. The chain couples TRBV6-2 or TRBV6-3 to TRBJ2-5; tentatively, D is TRBD1 (7 bases). Germline V gene sequence: CDR1 MNHEY, CDR2 SVGEGT. Trimming cost V 7 bases and J 0 bases, with 18 bases left between them. The CDR3 length is 16 residues.

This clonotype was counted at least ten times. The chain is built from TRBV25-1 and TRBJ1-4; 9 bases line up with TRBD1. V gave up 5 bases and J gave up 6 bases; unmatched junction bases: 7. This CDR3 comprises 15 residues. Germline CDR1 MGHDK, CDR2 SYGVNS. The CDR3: CASSKTGGAYEKLFF. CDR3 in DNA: TGTGCCAGCAGTAAAACAGGGGGCGCTTATGAAAAACTGTTTTTT.

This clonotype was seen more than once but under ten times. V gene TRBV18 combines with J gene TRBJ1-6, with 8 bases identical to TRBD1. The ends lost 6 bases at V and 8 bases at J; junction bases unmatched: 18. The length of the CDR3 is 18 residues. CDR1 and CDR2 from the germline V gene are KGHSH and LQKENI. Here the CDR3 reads CASSLQGARGMRDSPLHF. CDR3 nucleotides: TGTGCCAGCTCGCTTCAGGGGGCAAGAGGGATGAGGGATTCACCCCTCCACTTT.

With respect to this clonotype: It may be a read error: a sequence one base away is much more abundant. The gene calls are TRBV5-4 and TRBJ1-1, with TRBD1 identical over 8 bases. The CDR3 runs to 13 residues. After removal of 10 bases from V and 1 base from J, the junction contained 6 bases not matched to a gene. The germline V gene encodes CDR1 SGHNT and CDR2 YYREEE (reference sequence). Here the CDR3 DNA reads TGTGCCCGCTTGGGACAGGCGAACACTGAAGCTTTCTTT. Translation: CARLGQANTEAFF.

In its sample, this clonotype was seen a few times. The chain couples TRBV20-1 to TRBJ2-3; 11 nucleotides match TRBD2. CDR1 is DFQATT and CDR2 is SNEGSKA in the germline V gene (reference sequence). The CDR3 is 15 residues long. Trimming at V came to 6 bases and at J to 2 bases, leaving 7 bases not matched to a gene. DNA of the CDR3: TGCAGTGCACTCGGGACTAGCGGACCCACAGATACGCAGTATTTT. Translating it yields CSALGTSGPTDTQYF.

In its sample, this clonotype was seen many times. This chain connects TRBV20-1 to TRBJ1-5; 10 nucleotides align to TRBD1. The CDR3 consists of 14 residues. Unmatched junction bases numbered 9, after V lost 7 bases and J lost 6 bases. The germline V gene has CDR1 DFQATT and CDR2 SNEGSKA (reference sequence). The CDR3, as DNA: TGCAGTGTTCCATCCCGGGACAGGGGTCAGCCCCAGCATTTT. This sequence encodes CSVPSRDRGQPQHF.